This entry concerns a single TCR beta chain. The sample originates from a study of early T cells in non-severe SARS-CoV-2 infection. Trimming took 6 bases from V and 1 from J, leaving 4 bases between them. Germline CDR1 and CDR2: MNHEY and SVGEGT. The CDR3 consists of 13 residues. Unique molecular identifiers were added to individual cDNA molecules. TCRdb re-analysed the 5' RACE reads in MiXCR, keeping a single row per CDR3 protein. The sample has roughly 50,000 distinct CDR3 sequences; about 7.7% are singletons. The specimen comprised whole blood, sampled at baseline. The receptor was derived from an adult who was a healthcare worker with PCR-confirmed SARS-CoV-2 infection or an uninfected control (not recorded which). J is TRBJ2-6 and V is TRBV6-2 or TRBV6-3; no firm D call. The CDR3 loop reads CASSRSGANVLTF. Written as DNA, the CDR3 is TGTGCCAGCAGCCGTTCTGGGGCCAACGTCCTGACTTTC.